This TCR beta chain was found in a study of T cell changes during pregnancy in multiple sclerosis. In germline, CDR1 is SGHVS, CDR2 FNYEAQ. This CDR3 is built from 16 residues. The ends were cut back, 5 bases at V and 7 bases at J, with 18 bases in the middle. The repertoire was sequenced with immunoSEQ multiplex PCR; TCRdb's copy has only in-frame clones and lacks some. The sample yields roughly 35,000 clones, under 90% seen once. The genes are TRBV7-6 and TRBJ1-6, with D unresolved. This receptor was identified in a female donor with multiple sclerosis, enrolled in a pregnancy study. The sequenced sample was CD8+ T cells from peripheral blood mononuclear cells, obtained after pregnancy. CDR3 protein: CASSPEVTPGNSPLHF. In DNA, the CDR3 is TGTGCCAGCAGCCCGGAGGTCACGCCGGGGAATTCACCCCTCCACTTT.